This T cell receptor beta chain was recovered during a study of T-cell memory formation after mild COVID-19. Study overall: TCR clusters showed largely donor specificity.

The germline CDR1 and CDR2 sequences are SGHRS and YFSETQ. The V and J ends lost 0 bases and 4 bases, in that order; junction bases with no gene match: 3. This CDR3 has 15 amino acids. MiXCR, applied by TCRdb to the 5' RACE reads, yields one record per CDR3 protein. This sample has just under 350,000 distinct CDR3 sequences; over 10% occur once, and the top ten carry about a fifth. The clonotype was recovered from a man aged 18 to 30 who had mild COVID-19 (a few samples of this study predate the infection). Cell type and time point are not known. The specimen sequenced was PBMCs or a T cell subset sorted from them (not recorded which). This chain uses TRBV5-1 with TRBJ1-2; 10 bases align to TRBD1. For the CDR3, the DNA is TGCGCCAGCAGCTTGGAGGGACAGGGGTTCTATGGCTACACCTTC. Translated, it gives CASSLEGQGFYGYTF.